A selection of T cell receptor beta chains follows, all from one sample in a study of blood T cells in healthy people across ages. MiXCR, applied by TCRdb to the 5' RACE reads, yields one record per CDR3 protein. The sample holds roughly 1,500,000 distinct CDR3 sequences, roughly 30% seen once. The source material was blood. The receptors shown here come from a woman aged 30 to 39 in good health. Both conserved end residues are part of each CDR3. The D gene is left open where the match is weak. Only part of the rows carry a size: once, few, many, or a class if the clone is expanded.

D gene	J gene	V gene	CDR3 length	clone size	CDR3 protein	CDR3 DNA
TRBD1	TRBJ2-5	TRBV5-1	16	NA	CASSMTGGSYRETQYF	TGCGCCAGCAGCATGACAGGGGGATCCTATCGGGAGACCCAGTACTTC
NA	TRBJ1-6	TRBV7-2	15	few	CASSLAGGTGSPLHF	TGTGCCAGCAGCTTGGCGGGGGGCACAGGTTCACCCCTCCACTTT
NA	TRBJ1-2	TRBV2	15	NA	CASTSQGSASYGYTF	TGTGCCAGCACATCCCAAGGTTCCGCCTCATATGGCTACACCTTC
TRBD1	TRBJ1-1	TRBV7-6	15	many	CASSPGQGMNTEAFF	TGTGCCAGCAGCCCCGGACAGGGGATGAACACTGAAGCTTTCTTT
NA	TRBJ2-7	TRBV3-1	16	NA	CASSQVRGKYTYEQYF	TGTGCCAGCAGCCAAGTGAGGGGGAAGTACACCTACGAGCAGTACTTC
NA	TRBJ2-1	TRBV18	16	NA	CASSPLLAISYNEQFF	TGTGCCAGCTCACCACTCCTAGCAATATCCTACAATGAGCAGTTCTTC
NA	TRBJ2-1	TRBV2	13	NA	CASLEWAGDEQFF	TGTGCCAGCTTGGAGTGGGCGGGCGATGAGCAGTTCTTC
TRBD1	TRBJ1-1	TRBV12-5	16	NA	CASGLVLGQGSTEAFF	TGTGCTAGTGGTTTGGTACTCGGACAGGGTAGTACTGAAGCTTTCTTT
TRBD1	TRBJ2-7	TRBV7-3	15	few	CASSAWDRGSYEQYF	TGTGCCAGCAGCGCCTGGGACAGGGGGTCCTACGAGCAGTACTTC
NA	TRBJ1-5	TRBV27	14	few	CASSSPHSNQPQHF	TGTGCCAGCAGTTCCCCTCATAGCAATCAGCCCCAGCATTTT
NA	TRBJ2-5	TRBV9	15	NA	CASSVEGRGAETQYF	TGTGCCAGCAGCGTAGAGGGCAGGGGAGCAGAGACCCAGTACTTC
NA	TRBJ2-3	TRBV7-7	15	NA	CASSPGTASADTQYF	TGTGCCAGCAGCCCGGGGACTGCTAGCGCAGATACGCAGTATTTT
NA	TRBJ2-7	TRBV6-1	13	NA	CASSETRFYEQYF	TGTGCCAGCAGTGAAACACGGTTCTACGAGCAGTACTTC
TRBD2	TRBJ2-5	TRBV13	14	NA	CASSERDRLTEQYF	TGTGCCAGCAGCGAGCGGGACCGACTGACGGAGCAGTACTTC
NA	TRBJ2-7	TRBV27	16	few	CASSPQGGLGAYEQYF	TGTGCCAGCAGTCCGCAAGGGGGGTTAGGGGCCTACGAGCAGTACTTC
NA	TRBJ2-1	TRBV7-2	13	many	CASSFRPYNEQFF	TGTGCCAGCAGCTTCCGACCCTACAATGAGCAGTTCTTC
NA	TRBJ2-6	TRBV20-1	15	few	CSARGPLSGANVLTF	TGCAGTGCTAGAGGTCCCCTCTCTGGGGCCAACGTCCTGACTTTC
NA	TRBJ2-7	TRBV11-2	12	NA	CASSPEGAGQYF	TGTGCCAGCAGCCCCGAGGGAGCGGGGCAGTACTTC
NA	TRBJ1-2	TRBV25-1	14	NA	CASSEAGGVYDYTF	TGTGCCAGCAGTGAAGCGGGAGGGGTCTATGACTACACCTTC
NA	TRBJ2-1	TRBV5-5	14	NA	CASSQGRSVNEQFF	TGTGCCAGCAGCCAGGGGCGGAGCGTCAATGAGCAGTTCTTC
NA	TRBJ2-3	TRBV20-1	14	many	CSAPDRPSTDTQYF	TGCAGTGCTCCGGACAGACCTAGCACAGATACGCAGTATTTT
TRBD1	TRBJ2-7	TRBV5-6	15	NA	CASSHSGTGRHEQYF	TGTGCCAGCAGCCACTCCGGGACAGGGCGCCACGAGCAGTACTTC
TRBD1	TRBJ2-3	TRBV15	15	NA	CATSIQGARTDTQYF	TGTGCCACCAGCATCCAGGGGGCGCGCACAGATACGCAGTATTTT
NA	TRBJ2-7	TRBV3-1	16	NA	CASSRHSQGTHPEQYF	TGTGCCAGCAGCCGACATTCACAGGGTACCCACCCCGAGCAGTACTTC
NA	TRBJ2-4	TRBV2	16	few	CASTKSGGASKNIQYF	TGTGCCAGCACCAAAAGTGGAGGGGCGAGCAAAAACATTCAGTACTTC
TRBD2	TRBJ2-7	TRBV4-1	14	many	CASSHVAGSYEQYF	TGCGCCAGCAGCCATGTAGCGGGCTCCTACGAGCAGTACTTC
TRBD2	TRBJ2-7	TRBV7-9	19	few	CASSPRGGAGGAFGYEQYF	TGTGCCAGCAGCCCACGGGGGGGAGCGGGAGGAGCTTTCGGCTACGAGCAGTACTTC
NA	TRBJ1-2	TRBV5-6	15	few	CASSIYGRTNYGYTF	TGTGCCAGCAGTATTTACGGTCGTACTAACTATGGCTACACCTTC
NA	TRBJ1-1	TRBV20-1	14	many	CSAPLPGLGTEAFF	TGCAGTGCCCCTTTACCGGGCTTGGGCACTGAAGCTTTCTTT
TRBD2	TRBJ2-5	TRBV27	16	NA	CASSLWAGEVGETQYF	TGTGCCAGCAGTTTATGGGCGGGGGAGGTCGGAGAGACCCAGTACTTC
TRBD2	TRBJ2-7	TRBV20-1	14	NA	CSARHLGTRDEQYF	TGCAGTGCTAGACATTTAGGGACTAGGGACGAGCAGTACTTC
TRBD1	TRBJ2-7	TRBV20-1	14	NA	CSASDRATSYEQYF	TGCAGTGCTTCGGACAGGGCAACCTCCTACGAGCAGTACTTC
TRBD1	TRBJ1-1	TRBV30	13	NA	CAWTEDRGTEAFF	TGTGCCTGGACCGAAGACAGGGGTACTGAAGCTTTCTTT